A selection of T cell receptor beta chains follows, all from one sample in a study of a mutant IDH1 vaccine in newly diagnosed glioma. For these receptors, no antigen is known. This table comes from immunoSEQ multiplex PCR, and its TCRdb copy is limited to in-frame clones, with some not included. The sample lists tens of thousands of clones, over 70% seen once, with 3% to 4% in the top ten. The sample in question was PBMCs, obtained from a glioma patient whose treatment included an IDH1 peptide vaccine. These receptor sequences come from a man aged 25-45 years with glioma. Each CDR3 is given with its conserved first and last residue.

v_call	cdr3_aa
TRBV28	CASSSGLLNTGELFF
TRBV5-1	CASSLGLAGGGRRETQYF
TRBV6-5	CASSRSRDRGNTIYF
TRBV7-9	CASSPQHGGASRDEQFF
TRBV5-1	CASSLGQGGNYGYTF
TRBV19	CASSINSAKLYSNQPQHF
TRBV30	CAWSRLAISNSPLHF
TRBV5-5	CASSTPYEQYF
TRBV7-2	CASSPRGLGNEQFF
TRBV5-1	CASSFSIMDTEAFF
TRBV9	CASSPTGLANQPQHF
TRBV6-5	CASISDRGLEQYF
TRBV9	CASTRSFNEQFF
TRBV7-9	CASSLASDTQYF
TRBV4-2	CASSLRRTSGGEVDTQYF
TRBV29-1	CSVGFPWTSGRYEQYF
TRBV19	CASSTWGETQYF
TRBV5-5	CASSLEAGGFYGYTF
TRBV19	CASSITVTQPQHF
TRBV6-5	CASSYGGETQYF
TRBV6-9	CASSYSGLYPNTGELFF
TRBV18	CASSPDRMETQYF
TRBV6-1	CASTSDRFNYGYTF
TRBV12-5	CASGSTRLNTEAFF
TRBV6-5	CASSYLGQQETQYF
TRBV7-8	CASSVPGSGYGYTF
TRBV19	CASGQLSYGYTF
TRBV4-2	CASSQGEGGSGRETQYF